This TCR beta chain came from a study of radiotherapy plus CTLA-4 blockade in lung cancer. Study context: The study recorded objective responses in roughly 20% of patients and disease control in under 35%. General study results and limits: Response, reportedly, was best predicted by interferon-beta along with early blood T cell clone dynamics. TCR clones of tumor origin grew in blood after radiotherapy plus ipilimumab.

TCRdb keeps only in-frame clones here, not all; method: immunoSEQ multiplex PCR. Found here are 43,000 or so clones, 73% of them singletons; the top ten hold 3.5%. Germline V gene sequence: CDR1 MGHRA, CDR2 YSYEKL. V gave up 1 base and J gave up 1 base, with 16 bases separating them. This CDR3 has 17 residues. Patients in the study, people with chemo-refractory metastatic non-small-cell lung cancer, received focal radiation plus ipilimumab CTLA-4 blockade. Concerning this clone: Its antigen is not known.

The sample consisted of peripheral blood, taken from a patient treated with radiotherapy plus ipilimumab. The V gene is TRBV4-1, the J gene TRBJ1-2, with D tentatively TRBD1 (6 bases). The clonotype comes from a human donor with non-small cell lung cancer who had a complete response to radiotherapy plus ipilimumab. The CDR3 DNA follows: TGCGCCAGCAGCCAAGGGCCCGTCACAGGGATTAACTATGGCTACACCTTC. Translating it yields CASSQGPVTGINYGYTF.